The TCR beta chain under discussion was sequenced for a study of beta chain features in type 1 diabetes. Study summary: Age, gender and cell yields were similar between patients and healthy donors. Study-level points and caveats: Any HLA effect on TCRB rearrangement was left unresolved by small sub-analyses.

Concerning this clone: What it binds is unknown.

Since all of the isolated RNA was reverse transcribed, expressed TCRB transcripts were what got sequenced. The assay was immunoSEQ multiplex PCR, and TCRdb's table has in-frame clones only and misses some. The table records 300,000 to 400,000 clones, 6.5% to 10% of them present only once. The CDR3 runs 15 residues. V lost 2 bases and J lost 7; bases outside the gene matches: 9. Germline CDR1 is MDHEN and CDR2 is SYDVKM. A sort by CD45RO/CCR7/CD25/CD127/CD95/CD27 yielded CD4+ naive, central memory, regulatory and stem cell-like memory cells. Sorted populations were all over 95% pure. This clonotype was sampled from a woman aged 18-30 years in good health. This chain connects TRBV28 to TRBJ2-7, with 9 bases identical to TRBD2. Sequenced: central memory CD4+ T cells from blood. This chain's CDR3 is CASSLEAGGPREQYF. The CDR3 DNA sequence: TGTGCCAGCAGTTTAGAGGCGGGAGGGCCTCGAGAGCAGTACTTC. Complete variable domain (other parts from reference TRBV28 and TRBJ2-7): DVKVTQSSRYLVKRTGEKVFLECVQDMDHENMFWYRQDPGLGLRLIYFSYDVKMKEKGDIPEGYSVSREKKERFSLILESASTNQTSMYLCASSLEAGGPREQYFGPGTRLTVT.